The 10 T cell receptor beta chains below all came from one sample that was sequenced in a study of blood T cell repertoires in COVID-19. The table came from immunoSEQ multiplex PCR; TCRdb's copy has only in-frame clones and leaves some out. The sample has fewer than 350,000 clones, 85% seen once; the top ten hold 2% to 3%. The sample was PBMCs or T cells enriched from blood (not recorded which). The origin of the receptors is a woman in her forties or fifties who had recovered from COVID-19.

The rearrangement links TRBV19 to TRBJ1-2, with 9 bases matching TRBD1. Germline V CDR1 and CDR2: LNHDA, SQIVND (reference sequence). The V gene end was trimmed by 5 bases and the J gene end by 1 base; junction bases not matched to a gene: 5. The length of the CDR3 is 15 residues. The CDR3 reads CASSFGQGNNYGYTF. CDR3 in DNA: TGTGCCAGTAGTTTCGGACAGGGGAATAACTATGGCTACACCTTC.

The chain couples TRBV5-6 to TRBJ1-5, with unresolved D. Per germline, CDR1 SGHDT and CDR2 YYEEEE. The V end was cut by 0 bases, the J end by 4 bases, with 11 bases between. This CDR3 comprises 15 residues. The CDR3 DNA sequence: TGTGCCAGCAGCTTGGGGTCGGGTAGTAATCAGCCCCAGCATTTT. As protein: CASSLGSGSNQPQHF.

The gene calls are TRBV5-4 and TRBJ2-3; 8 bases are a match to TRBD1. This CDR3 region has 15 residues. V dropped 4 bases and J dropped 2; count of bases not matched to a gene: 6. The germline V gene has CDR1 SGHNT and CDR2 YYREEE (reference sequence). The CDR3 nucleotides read TGTGCCAGCAGCCTCCGGACAGGGACCACAGATACGCAGTATTTT. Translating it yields CASSLRTGTTDTQYF.

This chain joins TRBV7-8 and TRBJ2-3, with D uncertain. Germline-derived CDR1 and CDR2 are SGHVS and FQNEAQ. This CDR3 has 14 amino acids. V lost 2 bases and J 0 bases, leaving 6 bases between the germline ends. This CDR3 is CASSLLPSTDTQYF. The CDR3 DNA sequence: TGTGCCAGCAGCTTACTCCCTAGCACAGATACGCAGTATTTT. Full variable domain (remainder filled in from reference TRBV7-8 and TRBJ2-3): GAGVSQSPRYKVAKRGQDVALRCDPISGHVSLFWYQQALGQGPEFLTYFQNEAQLDKSGLPSDRFFAERPEGSVSTLKIQRTQQEDSAVYLCASSLLPSTDTQYFGPGTRLTVL.

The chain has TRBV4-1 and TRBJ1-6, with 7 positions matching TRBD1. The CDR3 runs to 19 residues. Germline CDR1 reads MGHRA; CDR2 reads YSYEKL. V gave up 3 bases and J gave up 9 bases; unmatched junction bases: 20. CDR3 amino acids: CASSHKLGMNRGSASPLHF. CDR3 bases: TGCGCCAGCAGCCATAAATTGGGGATGAACAGGGGCTCGGCTTCACCCCTCCACTTT.

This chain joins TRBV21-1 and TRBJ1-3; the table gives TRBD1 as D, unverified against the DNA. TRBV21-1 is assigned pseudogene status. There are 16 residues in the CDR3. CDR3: CASGPTGTGTGNTIYF. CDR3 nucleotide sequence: TGTGCCAGCGGACCGACCGGGACAGGGACTGGAAACACCATATATTTT.

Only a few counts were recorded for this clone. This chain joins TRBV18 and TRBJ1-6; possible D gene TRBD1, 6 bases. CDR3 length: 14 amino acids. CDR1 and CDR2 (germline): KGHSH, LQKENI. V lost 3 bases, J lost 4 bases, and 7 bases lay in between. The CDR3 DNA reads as TGTGCCAGCTCACCTGGACAGTATAATTCACCCCTCCACTTT. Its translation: CASSPGQYNSPLHF.

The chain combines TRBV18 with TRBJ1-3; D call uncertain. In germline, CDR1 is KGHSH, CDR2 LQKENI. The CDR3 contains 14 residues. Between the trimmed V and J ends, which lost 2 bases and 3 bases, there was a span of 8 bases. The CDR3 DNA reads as TGTGCCAGCTCACCAGAGGTTGGTGGAAACACCATATATTTT. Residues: CASSPEVGGNTIYF.

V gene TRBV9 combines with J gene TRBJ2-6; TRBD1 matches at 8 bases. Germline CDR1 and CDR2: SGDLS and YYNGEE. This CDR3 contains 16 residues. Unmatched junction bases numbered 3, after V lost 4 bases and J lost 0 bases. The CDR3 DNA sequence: TGTGCCAGCAGCTCTGGACAGGGCTCTGGGGCCAACGTCCTGACTTTC. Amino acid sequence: CASSSGQGSGANVLTF.

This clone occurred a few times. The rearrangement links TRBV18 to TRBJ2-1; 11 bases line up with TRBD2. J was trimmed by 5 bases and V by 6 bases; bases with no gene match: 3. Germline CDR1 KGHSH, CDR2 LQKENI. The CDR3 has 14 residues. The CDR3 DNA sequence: TGTGCCAGCTCCGGACTAGCGGGTAACAATGAGCAGTTCTTC. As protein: CASSGLAGNNEQFF.